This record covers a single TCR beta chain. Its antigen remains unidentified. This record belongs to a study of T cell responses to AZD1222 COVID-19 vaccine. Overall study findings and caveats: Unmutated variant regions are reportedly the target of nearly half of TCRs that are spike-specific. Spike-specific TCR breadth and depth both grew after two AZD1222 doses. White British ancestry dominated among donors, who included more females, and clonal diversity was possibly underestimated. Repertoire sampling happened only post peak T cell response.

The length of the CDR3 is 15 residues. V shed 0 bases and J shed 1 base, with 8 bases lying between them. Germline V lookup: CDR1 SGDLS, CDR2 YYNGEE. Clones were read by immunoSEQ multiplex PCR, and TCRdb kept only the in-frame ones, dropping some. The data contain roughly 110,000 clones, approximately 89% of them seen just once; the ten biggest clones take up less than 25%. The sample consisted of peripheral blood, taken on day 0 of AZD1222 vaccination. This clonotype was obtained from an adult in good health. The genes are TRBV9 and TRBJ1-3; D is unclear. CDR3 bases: TGTGCCAGCAGCGTAGAAGGTGTTTCTGGAAACACCATATATTTT. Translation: CASSVEGVSGNTIYF.